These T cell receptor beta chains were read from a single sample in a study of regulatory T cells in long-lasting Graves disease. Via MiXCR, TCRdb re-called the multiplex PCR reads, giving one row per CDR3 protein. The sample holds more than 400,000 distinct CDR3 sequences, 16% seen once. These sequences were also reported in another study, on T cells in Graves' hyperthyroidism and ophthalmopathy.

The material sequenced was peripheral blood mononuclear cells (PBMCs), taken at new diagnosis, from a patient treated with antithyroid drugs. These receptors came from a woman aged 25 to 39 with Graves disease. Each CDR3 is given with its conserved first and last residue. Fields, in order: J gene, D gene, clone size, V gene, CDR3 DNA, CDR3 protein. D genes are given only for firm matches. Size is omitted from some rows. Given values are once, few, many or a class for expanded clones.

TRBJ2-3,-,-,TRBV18,TGTGCCAACAAGATGGGGGTTCTCACAGATACGCAGTATTTT,CANKMGVLTDTQYF
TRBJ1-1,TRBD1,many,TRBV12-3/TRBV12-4,TGTGCCAGCACAAAAACAGGGGCGCGGGGGACTGAAGCTTTCTTT,CASTKTGARGTEAFF
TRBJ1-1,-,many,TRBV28,TGTGCCAGCAGTTTATGGCCGGGTGAAGCTTTCTTT,CASSLWPGEAFF
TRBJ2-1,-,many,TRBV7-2,TGTGCCAGCAGCTTCTGGGACCTGACCTACAATGAGCAGTTCTTC,CASSFWDLTYNEQFF
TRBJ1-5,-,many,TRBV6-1,TGTGCCAGCAGTAGATCCTGGGACTTCAATCAGCCCCAGCATTTT,CASSRSWDFNQPQHF
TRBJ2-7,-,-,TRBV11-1,TGCGCCAGCAGCCTTCCGGCCTACGAGCAGTACTTC,CASSLPAYEQYF
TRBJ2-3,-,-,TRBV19,TGTGCCAGTAGTATCCGGGCGGGAGATACGCAGTATTTT,CASSIRAGDTQYF
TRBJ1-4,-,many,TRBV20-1,TGCAGTGCTAGCTCGGGGACTAATGAAAAACTGTTTTTT,CSASSGTNEKLFF
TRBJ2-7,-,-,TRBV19,TGTGCCAGCCATGCGGGACACCCATCTTACGAGCAGTACTTC,CASHAGHPSYEQYF
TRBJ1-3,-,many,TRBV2,TGTGCCAGCACTATTGAGACCTCTGGAAACACCATATATTTT,CASTIETSGNTIYF
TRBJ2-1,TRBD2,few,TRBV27,TGTGCCAGCAGAAAATCGGGACTAGCGGGAGGCCTTCCTCAGTTCTTC,CASRKSGLAGGLPQFF
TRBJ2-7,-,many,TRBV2,TGTGCCAGCGGGGGGACATTCTCCTACGAGCAGTACTTC,CASGGTFSYEQYF
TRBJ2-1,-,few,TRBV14,TGTGCCAGCAGCCTCTATGGCAGCCAATACAATGAGCAGTTCTTC,CASSLYGSQYNEQFF
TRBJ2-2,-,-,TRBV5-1,TGCGCCAGCAGCTTGGGCACTAGCAATGTCGACACCGGGGAGCTGTTTTTT,CASSLGTSNVDTGELFF
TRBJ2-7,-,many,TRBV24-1,TGTGCCACCAGTGATTCCCTCTCCTACGAGCAGTACTTC,CATSDSLSYEQYF
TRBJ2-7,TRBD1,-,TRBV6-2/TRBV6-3,TGTGCCAGCAGTTACTCGGCCCCAGCCCGAAGGGACAGCGAGCAGTACTTC,CASSYSAPARRDSEQYF